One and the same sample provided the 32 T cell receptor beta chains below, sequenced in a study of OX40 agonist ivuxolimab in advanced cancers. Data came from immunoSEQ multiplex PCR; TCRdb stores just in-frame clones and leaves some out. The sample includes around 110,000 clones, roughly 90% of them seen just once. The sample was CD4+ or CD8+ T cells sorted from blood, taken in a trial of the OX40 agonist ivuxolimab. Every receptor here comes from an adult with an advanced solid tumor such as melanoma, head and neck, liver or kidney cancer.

CDR3 residues: CASGDYLTEQYF. Here the CDR3 DNA reads TGTGCCAGCGGGGACTACCTCACGGAGCAGTACTTC. This chain connects TRBV6-6 to TRBJ2-7; 7 bases align to TRBD2. The CDR3 is made up of 12 amino acids. V gave up 8 bases and J gave up 7 bases; unmatched junction bases: 8. Germline CDR1 is MNHNY and CDR2 is SVGAGI (reference sequence).

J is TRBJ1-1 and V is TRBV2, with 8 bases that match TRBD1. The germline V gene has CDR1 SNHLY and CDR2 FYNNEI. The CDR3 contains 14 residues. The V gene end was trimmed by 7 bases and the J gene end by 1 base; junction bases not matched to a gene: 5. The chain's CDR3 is CASTQGTGNTEAFF. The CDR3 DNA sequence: TGTGCCAGCACCCAAGGGACAGGGAACACTGAAGCTTTCTTT. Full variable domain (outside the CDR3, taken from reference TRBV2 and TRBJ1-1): EPEVTQTPSHQVTQMGQEVILRCVPISNHLYFYWYRQILGQKVEFLVSFYNNEISEKSEIFDDQFSVERPDGSNFTLKIRSTKLEDSAMYFCASTQGTGNTEAFFGQGTRLTVV.

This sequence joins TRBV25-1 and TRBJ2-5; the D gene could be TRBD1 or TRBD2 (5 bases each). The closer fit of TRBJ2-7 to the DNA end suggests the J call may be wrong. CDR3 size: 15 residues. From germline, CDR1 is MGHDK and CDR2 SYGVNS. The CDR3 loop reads CASSLSGTTTYEQYF. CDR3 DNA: TGTGCCAGCAGTTTATCCGGGACGACTACCTACGAGCAGTACTTC.

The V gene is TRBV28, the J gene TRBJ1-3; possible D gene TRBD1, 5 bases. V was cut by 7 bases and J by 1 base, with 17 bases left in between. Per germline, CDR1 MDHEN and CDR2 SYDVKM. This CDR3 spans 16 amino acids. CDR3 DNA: TGTGCCAGCATGGGGGACTCCCCCCATTCTGGAAACACCATATATTTT. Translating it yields CASMGDSPHSGNTIYF. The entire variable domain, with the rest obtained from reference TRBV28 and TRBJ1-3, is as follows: DVKVTQSSRYLVKRTGEKVFLECVQDMDHENMFWYRQDPGLGLRLIYFSYDVKMKEKGDIPEGYSVSREKKERFSLILESASTNQTSMYLCASMGDSPHSGNTIYFGEGSWLTVV.

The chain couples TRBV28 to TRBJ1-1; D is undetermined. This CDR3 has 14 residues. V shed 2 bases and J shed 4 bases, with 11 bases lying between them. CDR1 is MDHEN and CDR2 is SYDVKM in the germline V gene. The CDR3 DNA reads TGTGCCAGCAGTTTAGGTGGGCCGGGCACTGAAGCTTTCTTT. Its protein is CASSLGGPGTEAFF.

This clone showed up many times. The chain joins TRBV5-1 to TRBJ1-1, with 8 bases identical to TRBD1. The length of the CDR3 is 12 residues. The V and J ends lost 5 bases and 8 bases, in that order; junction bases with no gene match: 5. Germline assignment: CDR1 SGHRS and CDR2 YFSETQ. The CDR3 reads CASRPSGGEAFF. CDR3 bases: TGCGCCAGCAGACCATCAGGGGGCGAAGCTTTCTTT.

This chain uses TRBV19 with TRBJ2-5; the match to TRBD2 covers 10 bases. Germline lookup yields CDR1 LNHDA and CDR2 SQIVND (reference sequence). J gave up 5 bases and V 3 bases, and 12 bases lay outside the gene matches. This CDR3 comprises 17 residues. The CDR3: CASSMGGLAGAAETQYF. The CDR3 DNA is TGTGCCAGTAGTATGGGGGGCCTAGCGGGAGCGGCTGAGACCCAGTACTTC.

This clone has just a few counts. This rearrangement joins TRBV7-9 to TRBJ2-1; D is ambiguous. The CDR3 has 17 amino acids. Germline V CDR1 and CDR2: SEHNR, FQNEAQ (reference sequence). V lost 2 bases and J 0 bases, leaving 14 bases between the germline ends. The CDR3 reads CASSLMRYFSSYNEQFF. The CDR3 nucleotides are TGTGCCAGCAGCTTAATGCGGTATTTCAGCTCCTACAATGAGCAGTTCTTC.

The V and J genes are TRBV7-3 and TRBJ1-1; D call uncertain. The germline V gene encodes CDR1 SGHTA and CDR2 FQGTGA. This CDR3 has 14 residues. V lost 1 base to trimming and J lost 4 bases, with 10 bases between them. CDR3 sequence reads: CASSLSGVGTEAFF. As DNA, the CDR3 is TGTGCCAGCAGCTTAAGCGGGGTGGGCACTGAAGCTTTCTTT.

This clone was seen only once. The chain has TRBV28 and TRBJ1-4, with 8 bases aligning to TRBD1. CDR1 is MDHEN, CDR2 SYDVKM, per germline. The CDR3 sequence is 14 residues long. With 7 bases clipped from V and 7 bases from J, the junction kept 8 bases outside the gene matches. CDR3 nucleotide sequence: TGTGCCAGCATTACCGGGACAGGAGGTGAAAAACTGTTTTTT. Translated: CASITGTGGEKLFF.

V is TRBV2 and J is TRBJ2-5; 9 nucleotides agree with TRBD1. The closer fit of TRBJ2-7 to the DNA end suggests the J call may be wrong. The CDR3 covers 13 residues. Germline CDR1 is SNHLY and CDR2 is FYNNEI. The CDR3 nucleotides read TGTGCCAGCAGTGGGGGACAGGGAAACGAGCAGTACTTC. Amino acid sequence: CASSGGQGNEQYF.

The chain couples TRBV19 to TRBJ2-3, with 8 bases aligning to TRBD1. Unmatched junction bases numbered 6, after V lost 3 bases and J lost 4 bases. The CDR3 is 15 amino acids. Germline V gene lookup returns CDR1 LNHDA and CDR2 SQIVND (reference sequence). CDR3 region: CASSIGQGGADTQYF. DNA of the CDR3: TGTGCCAGTAGTATCGGACAGGGTGGGGCAGATACGCAGTATTTT.

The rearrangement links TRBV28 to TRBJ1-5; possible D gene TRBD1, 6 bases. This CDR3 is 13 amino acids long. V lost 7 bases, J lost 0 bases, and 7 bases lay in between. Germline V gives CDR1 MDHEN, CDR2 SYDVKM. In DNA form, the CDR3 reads TGTGCCAGCAACAGGGATAGCAATCAGCCCCAGCATTTT. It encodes CASNRDSNQPQHF. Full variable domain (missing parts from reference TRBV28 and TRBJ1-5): DVKVTQSSRYLVKRTGEKVFLECVQDMDHENMFWYRQDPGLGLRLIYFSYDVKMKEKGDIPEGYSVSREKKERFSLILESASTNQTSMYLCASNRDSNQPQHFGDGTRLSIL.

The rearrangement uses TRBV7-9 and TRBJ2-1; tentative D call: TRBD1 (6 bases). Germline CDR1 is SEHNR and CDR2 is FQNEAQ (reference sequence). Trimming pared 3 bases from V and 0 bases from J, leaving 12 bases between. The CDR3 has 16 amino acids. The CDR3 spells CASSLRGSSSYNEQFF. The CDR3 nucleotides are TGTGCCAGCAGCTTGAGGGGGTCGAGCTCCTACAATGAGCAGTTCTTC.

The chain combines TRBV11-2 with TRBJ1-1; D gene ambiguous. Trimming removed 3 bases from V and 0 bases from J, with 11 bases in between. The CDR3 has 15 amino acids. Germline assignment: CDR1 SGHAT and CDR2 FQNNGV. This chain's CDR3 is CASSLGGVLNTEAFF. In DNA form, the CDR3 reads TGTGCCAGCAGCTTGGGTGGGGTTCTGAACACTGAAGCTTTCTTT.

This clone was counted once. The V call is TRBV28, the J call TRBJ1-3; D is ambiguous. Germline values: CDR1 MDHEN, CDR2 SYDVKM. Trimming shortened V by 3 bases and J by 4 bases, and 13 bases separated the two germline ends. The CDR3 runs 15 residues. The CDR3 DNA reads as TGTGCCAGCAGTTTTTTCGTCCCAAGCGGAAACACCATATATTTT. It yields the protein CASSFFVPSGNTIYF.

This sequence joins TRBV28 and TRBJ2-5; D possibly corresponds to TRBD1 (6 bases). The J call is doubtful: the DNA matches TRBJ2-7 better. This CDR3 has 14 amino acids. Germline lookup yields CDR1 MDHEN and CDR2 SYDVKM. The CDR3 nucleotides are TGTGCCAGCAGTTTAAGCAGGGGAACCTACGAGCAGTACTTC. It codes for CASSLSRGTYEQYF.

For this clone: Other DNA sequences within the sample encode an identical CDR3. The CDR3 nucleotides are TGTGCCAGCAGCGTGGCGACAGGGGGGAACACTGAAGCTTTCTTT. It specifies CASSVATGGNTEAFF. This chain connects TRBV9 to TRBJ1-1; 9 nucleotides line up with TRBD1. V lost 2 bases to trimming and J lost 1 base; unmatched junction nucleotides: 3. This CDR3 is built from 15 residues. CDR1 SGDLS and CDR2 YYNGEE come from the germline V gene.

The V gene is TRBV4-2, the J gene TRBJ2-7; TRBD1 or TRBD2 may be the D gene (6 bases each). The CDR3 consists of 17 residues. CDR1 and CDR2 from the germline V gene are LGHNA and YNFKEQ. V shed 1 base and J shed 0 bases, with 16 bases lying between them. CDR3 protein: CASSQAAGGGFSYEQYF. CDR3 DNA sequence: TGTGCCAGCAGCCAAGCCGCCGGAGGGGGGTTCTCCTACGAGCAGTACTTC.

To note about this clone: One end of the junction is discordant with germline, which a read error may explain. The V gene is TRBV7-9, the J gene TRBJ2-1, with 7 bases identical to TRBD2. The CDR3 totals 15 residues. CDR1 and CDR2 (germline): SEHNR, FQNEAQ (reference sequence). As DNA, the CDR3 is TGTGCCAGCAGCGTAGCGGGTAACTCCTACAATGAGCAGTTCTTC. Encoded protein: CASSVAGNSYNEQFF.

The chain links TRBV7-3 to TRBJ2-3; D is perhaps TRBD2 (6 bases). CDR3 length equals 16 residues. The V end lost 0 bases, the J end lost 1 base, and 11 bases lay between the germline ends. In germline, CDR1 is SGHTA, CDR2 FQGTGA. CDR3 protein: CASSLTASARTDTQYF. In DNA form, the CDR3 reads TGTGCCAGCAGCTTAACTGCTAGCGCGCGCACAGATACGCAGTATTTT.

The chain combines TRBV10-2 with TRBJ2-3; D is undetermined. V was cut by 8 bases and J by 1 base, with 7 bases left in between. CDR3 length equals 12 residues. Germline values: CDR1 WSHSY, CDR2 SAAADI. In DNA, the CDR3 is TGCGCCAGCGCCCAGGGCACAGATACGCAGTATTTT. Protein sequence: CASAQGTDTQYF.

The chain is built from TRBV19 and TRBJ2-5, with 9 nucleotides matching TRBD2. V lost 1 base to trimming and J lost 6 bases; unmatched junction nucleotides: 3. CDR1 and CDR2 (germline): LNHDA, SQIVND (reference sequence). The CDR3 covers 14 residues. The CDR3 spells CASSIGLAVQTQYF. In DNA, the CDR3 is TGTGCCAGTAGTATAGGACTAGCGGTGCAGACCCAGTACTTC.

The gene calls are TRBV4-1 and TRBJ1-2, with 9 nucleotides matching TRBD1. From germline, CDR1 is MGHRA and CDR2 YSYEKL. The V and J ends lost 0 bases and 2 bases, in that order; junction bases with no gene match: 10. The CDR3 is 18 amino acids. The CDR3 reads CASSQERTGTGPNYGYTF. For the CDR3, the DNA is TGCGCCAGCAGCCAAGAGCGAACAGGGACAGGGCCAAACTATGGCTACACCTTC.

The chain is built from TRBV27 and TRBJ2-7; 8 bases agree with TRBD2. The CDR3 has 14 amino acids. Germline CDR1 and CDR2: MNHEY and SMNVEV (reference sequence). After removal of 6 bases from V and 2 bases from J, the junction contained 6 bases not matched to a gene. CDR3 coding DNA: TGTGCCAGCAGACCCGGGACTAGTCCCTACGAGCAGTACTTC. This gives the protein CASRPGTSPYEQYF.

Written as DNA, the CDR3 is TGTGCCAGCAGCCTAACCGGGACAGGGACTTCCTACGAGCAGTACTTC. Translation: CASSLTGTGTSYEQYF. The chain links TRBV7-2 to TRBJ2-7, with 9 positions matching TRBD1. Germline values: CDR1 SGHTA, CDR2 FQGNSA. The CDR3 runs to 16 residues. V dropped 5 bases and J dropped 1; count of bases not matched to a gene: 9.

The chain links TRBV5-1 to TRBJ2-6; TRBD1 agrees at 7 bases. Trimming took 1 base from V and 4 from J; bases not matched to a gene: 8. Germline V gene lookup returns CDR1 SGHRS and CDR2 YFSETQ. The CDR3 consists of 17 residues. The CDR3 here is CASSLKGAQSGANVLTF. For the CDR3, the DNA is TGCGCCAGCAGCTTGAAGGGGGCGCAATCCGGGGCCAACGTCCTGACTTTC.

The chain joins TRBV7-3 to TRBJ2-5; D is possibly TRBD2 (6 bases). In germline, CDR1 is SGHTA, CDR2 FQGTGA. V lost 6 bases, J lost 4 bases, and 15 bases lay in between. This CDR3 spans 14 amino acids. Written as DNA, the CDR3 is TGTGCCAGCAGTCGATCATCGCGGGGAGAGACCCAGTACTTC. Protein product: CASSRSSRGETQYF.

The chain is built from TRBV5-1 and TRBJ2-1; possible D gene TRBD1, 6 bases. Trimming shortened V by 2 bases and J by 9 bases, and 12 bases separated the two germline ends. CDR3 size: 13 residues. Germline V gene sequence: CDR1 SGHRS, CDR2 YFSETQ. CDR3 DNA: TGCGCCAGCAGCTTAGAAGGGGGTACTGAGCAGTTCTTC. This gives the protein CASSLEGGTEQFF.

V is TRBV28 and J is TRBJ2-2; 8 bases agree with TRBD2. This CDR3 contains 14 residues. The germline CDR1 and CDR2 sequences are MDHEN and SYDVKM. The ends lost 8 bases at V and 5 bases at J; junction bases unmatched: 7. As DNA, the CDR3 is TGTGCCAGCGTCAGCGGGAGCCGGACCGGGGAGCTGTTTTTT. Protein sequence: CASVSGSRTGELFF.

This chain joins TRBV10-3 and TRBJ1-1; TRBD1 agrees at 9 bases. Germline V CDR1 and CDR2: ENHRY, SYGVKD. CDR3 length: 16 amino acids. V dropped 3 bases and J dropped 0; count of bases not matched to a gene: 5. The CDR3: CAISDWTGALNTEAFF. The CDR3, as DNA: TGTGCCATCAGTGACTGGACAGGGGCCTTGAACACTGAAGCTTTCTTT.

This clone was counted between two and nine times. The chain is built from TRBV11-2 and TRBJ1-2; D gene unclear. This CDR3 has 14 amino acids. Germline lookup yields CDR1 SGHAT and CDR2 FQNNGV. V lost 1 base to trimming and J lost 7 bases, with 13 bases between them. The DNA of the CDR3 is TGTGCCAGCAGCTTAGGGCCCGAGAGAGGTGGCTACACCTTC. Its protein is CASSLGPERGGYTF.